This entry lists 13 T cell receptor beta chains sequenced from one sample in a study of blood T cell repertoires in COVID-19. Profiling relied on immunoSEQ multiplex PCR, and the TCRdb table lists in-frame clones only, not all of them. The sample has approximately 170,000 clones, roughly 87% seen once. The sequencing sample was made of peripheral blood. The receptors come from a man between 18 and 35 years old who had recovered from COVID-19.

J is TRBJ2-3 and V is TRBV12-3 or TRBV12-4; 8 positions agree with TRBD2. The CDR3 is 13 residues long. J gave up 2 bases and V 7 bases, and 2 bases lay outside the gene matches. For the CDR3, the DNA is TGTGCCAGCAAACTAGCGGCCACAGATACGCAGTATTTT. Translating gives CASKLAATDTQYF.

The chain joins TRBV4-2 to TRBJ1-2; the match to TRBD1 covers 7 bases. There are 16 residues in the CDR3. Trimming removed 4 bases from V and 0 bases from J; junction bases left unmatched: 8. Germline-derived CDR1 and CDR2 are LGHNA and YNFKEQ. The CDR3 region is CASSRDQTGPNYGYTF. In DNA form, the CDR3 reads TGTGCCAGCAGCCGCGATCAGACAGGGCCTAACTATGGCTACACCTTC.

CDR3 amino acids: CASSLITDSGANVLTF. In DNA, the CDR3 is TGTGCCAGTAGTCTAATTACCGACTCTGGGGCCAACGTCCTGACTTTC. The V gene is TRBV19, the J gene TRBJ2-6; D gene uncertain. The CDR3 loop spans 16 amino acids. The germline V gene has CDR1 LNHDA and CDR2 SQIVND (reference sequence). The V end was cut by 5 bases, the J end by 0 bases, with 11 bases between.

The chain has TRBV7-2 and TRBJ2-4, with D possibly TRBD2 on 6 matching bases. Germline V gene data show CDR1 as SGHTA and CDR2 as FQGNSA. The CDR3 has 16 residues. Trimming shortened V by 2 bases and J by 6 bases, and 17 bases separated the two germline ends. Here the CDR3 DNA reads TGTGCCAGCAGCTTACCCTCAGCGGGCAGGCGAAACATTCAGTACTTC. Translated, it gives CASSLPSAGRRNIQYF.

The chain employs TRBV5-5 and TRBJ2-7; the match to TRBD2 covers 8 bases. The CDR3 sequence is 14 residues long. V shed 2 bases, J shed 7 bases, and the junction held 8 bases outside the gene matches. CDR1 is SGHKS and CDR2 is YYEKEE in the germline V gene (reference sequence). The chain's CDR3 is CASSFGSSGLEQYF. The CDR3 nucleotides are TGTGCCAGCAGCTTTGGATCTAGCGGGCTAGAGCAGTACTTC. Complete variable domain (other parts from reference TRBV5-5 and TRBJ2-7): DAGVTQSPTHLIKTRGQQVTLRCSPISGHKSVSWYQQVLGQGPQFIFQYYEKEERGRGNFPDRFSARQFPNYSSELNVNALLLGDSALYLCASSFGSSGLEQYFGPGTRLTVT.

This chain joins TRBV19 and TRBJ1-6; 8 positions match TRBD1. CDR1 LNHDA and CDR2 SQIVND come from the germline V gene (reference sequence). This CDR3 is 17 amino acids long. Trimming removed 5 bases from V and 9 bases from J; junction bases left unmatched: 15. The chain's CDR3 is CASSSRLGQATFSPLHF. The CDR3 coding sequence is TGTGCCAGTAGTTCTCGTTTGGGACAGGCCACTTTTTCACCCCTCCACTTT.

The chain is built from TRBV18 and TRBJ2-7, with D perhaps TRBD2 (5 bases). The germline V gene encodes CDR1 KGHSH and CDR2 LQKENI. The CDR3 has 12 amino acids. V was shortened by 6 bases and J by 7 bases, with 13 bases between the two germline ends. The CDR3 sequence is CASSFTREEQYF. The DNA of the CDR3 is TGTGCCAGCTCCTTTACCCGGGAAGAGCAGTACTTC.

This chain joins TRBV7-3 and TRBJ1-2, with D perhaps TRBD1 (6 bases). V lost 5 bases and J 3 bases, leaving 19 bases between the germline ends. The CDR3 covers 16 residues. Germline CDR1 is SGHTA and CDR2 is FQGTGA. CDR3 sequence reads: CASSPAGGREDYGYTF. CDR3 DNA: TGTGCCAGCAGCCCAGCGGGGGGCAGGGAGGACTATGGCTACACCTTC.

This chain connects TRBV30 to TRBJ1-1, with no clear D. Per germline, CDR1 GTSNPN and CDR2 SVGIG (reference sequence). Trimming pared 0 bases from V and 1 base from J, leaving 3 bases between. This CDR3 has 12 residues. The CDR3 DNA sequence: TGTGCCTGGAGTGTCTGGAACACTGAAGCTTTCTTT. Its protein is CAWSVWNTEAFF.

The chain couples TRBV5-4 to TRBJ2-1; possibly TRBD2 for D (7 bases). V gave up 2 bases and J gave up 5 bases, with 11 bases separating them. CDR3 size: 14 residues. CDR1 is SGHNT, CDR2 YYREEE, per germline (reference sequence). For the CDR3, the DNA is TGTGCCAGCAGCTTTAGGGGGGGCGACAATGAGCAGTTCTTC. The encoded protein is CASSFRGGDNEQFF.

This chain joins TRBV7-6 and TRBJ2-5; 7 bases are a match to TRBD1. The germline V gene encodes CDR1 SGHVS and CDR2 FNYEAQ. The CDR3 runs 16 residues. With V trimmed by 4 bases and J by 3 bases, 11 bases remained unmatched. The CDR3 loop reads CASSSPPRDSKETQYF. Here the CDR3 DNA reads TGTGCCAGCAGCTCGCCCCCCCGGGACAGTAAAGAGACCCAGTACTTC.

This chain uses TRBV5-3 with TRBJ1-1, with D unresolved. TRBV5-3 is an ORF, and what it does is uncertain. Deletions cut 6 bases from V and 0 bases from J, with 18 bases between. The CDR3 contains 16 residues. Here the CDR3 reads CARNPYPALLNTEAFF. The CDR3 coding sequence is TGTGCCAGAAACCCGTACCCCGCGCTTCTGAACACTGAAGCTTTCTTT.

The chain recombines TRBV28 with TRBJ1-5; possibly TRBD1 for D (5 bases). The CDR3 spans 15 residues. From germline, CDR1 is MDHEN and CDR2 SYDVKM. Trimming took off 2 bases at V and 4 bases at J, with 12 bases between the two ends. The CDR3 loop reads CASSLPGVGNQPQHF. The CDR3 DNA reads TGTGCCAGCAGTTTACCGGGGGTTGGGAATCAGCCCCAGCATTTT.